The 28 T cell receptor beta chains below all came from one sample that was sequenced in a study of shared clonotypes between healthy human individuals. The table came from immunoSEQ multiplex PCR; TCRdb's copy has only in-frame clones and leaves some out. The table lists about 2 million clones, approximately 95% of them singletons. The sequencing sample was made of naive CD4+ T cells sorted from blood. Documented subset: CD45RA+ positively selected. Receptors originate from a man aged 18 to 30 in good health.

The gene calls are TRBV4-3 and TRBJ2-2; 8 bases align to TRBD1. This CDR3 is 16 amino acids long. Germline V gene lookup returns CDR1 LGHNA and CDR2 YSLEER. The ends lost 3 bases at V and 5 bases at J; junction bases unmatched: 8. CDR3 nucleotide sequence: TGCGCCAGCAGCCAGGGCTGGACAGGGCGGACCGGGGAGCTGTTTTTT. This gives the protein CASSQGWTGRTGELFF.

The J gene is TRBJ1-4, the V gene TRBV7-6, with a tentative D call TRBD1 (5 bases). CDR3 length: 14 residues. Deletions cut 3 bases from V and 3 bases from J, with 8 bases between. Germline lookup yields CDR1 SGHVS and CDR2 FNYEAQ. CDR3 sequence reads: CASSLGVANEKLFF. CDR3 nucleotide sequence: TGTGCCAGCAGCTTGGGGGTGGCTAATGAAAAACTGTTTTTT. Together with reference TRBV7-6 and TRBJ1-4, the CDR3 gives the full variable domain: GAGVSQSPRYKVTKRGQDVALRCDPISGHVSLYWYRQALGQGPEFLTYFNYEAQQDKSGLPNDRFSAERPEGSISTLTIQRTEQRDSAMYRCASSLGVANEKLFFGSGTQLSVL.

The rearrangement uses TRBV6-5 and TRBJ2-1; D is unclear. Trimming pared 0 bases from V and 9 bases from J, leaving 18 bases between. The CDR3 is 16 amino acids. Germline values: CDR1 MNHEY, CDR2 SVGAGI. This CDR3 reads CASSYSHGLSLGEQFF. The CDR3 nucleotides read TGTGCCAGCAGTTACTCCCATGGGCTCAGTCTTGGTGAGCAGTTCTTC.

For this clone: Other DNA sequences of this sample code for an identical CDR3. V usage is TRBV5-1 and J usage is TRBJ2-5; the D is unclear. The CDR3 is made up of 12 amino acids. The V gene lost 2 bases and the J gene lost 4 bases, with 6 bases spanning the gap. From germline, CDR1 is SGHRS and CDR2 YFSETQ. As DNA, the CDR3 is TGCGCCAGCAGCTTATCCTTAGAGACCCAGTACTTC. This sequence encodes CASSLSLETQYF.

The chain carries TRBV5-1 and TRBJ1-1; 12 bases map to TRBD1. CDR1 is SGHRS, CDR2 YFSETQ, per germline. This CDR3 is built from 15 residues. The ends lost 2 bases at V and 5 bases at J; junction bases unmatched: 4. CDR3 protein: CASSLRDRGRTEAFF. The CDR3 DNA reads as TGCGCCAGCAGCTTACGGGACAGGGGGCGAACTGAAGCTTTCTTT.

The chain carries TRBV23-1 and TRBJ2-1; no firm D call. TRBV23-1 carries the ORF label, with uncertain function. V lost 0 bases to trimming and J lost 7 bases, with 7 bases between them. This CDR3 has 13 residues. The CDR3 region has the DNA TGCGCCAGCAGTCAATCGAACGAGAATGAGCAGTTCTTC. Translated, it gives CASSQSNENEQFF.

The chain has TRBV7-2 and TRBJ2-1; D call uncertain. The CDR3 consists of 12 residues. V lost 2 bases, J lost 9 bases, and 8 bases lay in between. From germline, CDR1 is SGHTA and CDR2 FQGNSA. CDR3 bases: TGTGCCAGCAGCTTATCAGTACCTGAGCAGTTCTTC. It yields the protein CASSLSVPEQFF. The full variable domain, with the rest looked up from reference TRBV7-2 and TRBJ2-1, is GAGVSQSPSNKVTEKGKDVELRCDPISGHTALYWYRQSLGQGLEFLIYFQGNSAPDKSGLPSDRFSAERTGGSVSTLTIQRTQQEDSAVYLCASSLSVPEQFFGPGTRLTVL.

This clone was observed at least ten times. This sample also contains other DNA sequences that code for the same CDR3. This chain joins TRBV4-3 and TRBJ2-7; 10 nucleotides align to TRBD2. V lost 1 base to trimming and J lost 2 bases; unmatched junction nucleotides: 2. The germline V gene has CDR1 LGHNA and CDR2 YSLEER. This CDR3 is 15 amino acids long. The CDR3 bases are TGCGCCAGCAGCCAAGGGACTAGCGGTACCTACGAGCAGTACTTC. Translated: CASSQGTSGTYEQYF.

This clone was seen ten or more times. The same CDR3 is also encoded by other DNA sequences in this sample. V is TRBV5-1 and J is TRBJ2-5, with D uncertain. Germline lookup yields CDR1 SGHRS and CDR2 YFSETQ. This CDR3 contains 12 residues. V lost 0 bases and J 2 bases, leaving 2 bases between the germline ends. CDR3: CASSLDQETQYF. CDR3 coding DNA: TGCGCCAGCAGCTTGGATCAAGAGACCCAGTACTTC.

The V gene is TRBV4-1, the J gene TRBJ2-1; no reliable D call. The CDR3 totals 14 residues. The germline CDR1 and CDR2 sequences are MGHRA and YSYEKL. V was pared by 3 bases and J by 4 bases, with 10 bases between. The CDR3 DNA reads as TGCGCCAGCAGCCAGGTTACCTTGTACAATGAGCAGTTCTTC. This sequence encodes CASSQVTLYNEQFF.

The chain employs TRBV6-5 and TRBJ1-3; D unclear. Germline loops: CDR1 MNHEY, CDR2 SVGAGI. V was cut by 6 bases and J by 0 bases, with 9 bases left in between. The CDR3 extends over 14 amino acids. CDR3 loop: CASRDSFSGNTIYF. CDR3 bases: TGTGCCAGCAGAGATAGTTTCTCTGGAAACACCATATATTTT.

The V and J genes are TRBV5-1 and TRBJ2-1, with TRBD2 matching over 13 bases. The CDR3 length is 15 residues. V dropped 0 bases and J dropped 9; count of bases not matched to a gene: 3. CDR1 and CDR2 (germline): SGHRS, YFSETQ. This CDR3 reads CASSLVTSGRSEQFF. CDR3 DNA: TGCGCCAGCAGCTTGGTGACTAGCGGGAGGAGTGAGCAGTTCTTC.

The genes are TRBV7-9 and TRBJ1-5; the D is unclear. Germline CDR1 and CDR2: SEHNR and FQNEAQ (reference sequence). This CDR3 comprises 12 residues. Trimming cost V 2 bases and J 6 bases, with 5 bases left between them. The CDR3 DNA follows: TGTGCCAGCAGCTTAACGGGTCAGCCCCAGCATTTT. As protein: CASSLTGQPQHF.

J is TRBJ2-5 and V is TRBV10-3; D gene ambiguous. The J call is in doubt because the DNA end fits TRBJ2-7 better. Germline CDR1 reads ENHRY; CDR2 reads SYGVKD. The CDR3 has 13 amino acids. The CDR3 loop reads CAISPAPFYEQYF. The CDR3 coding sequence is TGTGCCATCAGTCCTGCCCCTTTTTACGAGCAGTACTTC.

V gene TRBV6-6 combines with J gene TRBJ2-3; 12 bases line up with TRBD2. V gave up 7 bases and J gave up 4 bases; unmatched junction bases: 9. Germline V gene lookup returns CDR1 MNHNY and CDR2 SVGAGI (reference sequence). The CDR3 has 16 amino acids. The CDR3 loop is CASNSLAGGRSDTQYF. In nucleotides, the CDR3 is TGTGCCAGCAATTCCCTAGCGGGGGGGCGGTCAGATACGCAGTATTTT.

This chain connects TRBV5-5 to TRBJ2-7; 8 bases are shared with TRBD2. This CDR3 region has 14 residues. Germline CDR1 SGHKS, CDR2 YYEKEE (reference sequence). With V trimmed by 3 bases and J by 2 bases, 4 bases remained unmatched. The CDR3 protein is CASSSGLGPYEQYF. The CDR3 DNA sequence: TGTGCCAGCAGCTCGGGACTAGGGCCCTACGAGCAGTACTTC.

V and J are TRBV5-6 and TRBJ2-3; D gene unclear. V lost 1 base and J lost 3, with 6 bases in between. CDR3 size: 13 residues. From germline, CDR1 is SGHDT and CDR2 YYEEEE. The CDR3 region is CASSLKLTDTQYF. The CDR3 bases are TGTGCCAGCAGCTTGAAGCTAACAGATACGCAGTATTTT.

The rearrangement joins TRBV18 to TRBJ2-7; maybe TRBD2 (6 bases). The V and J ends lost 4 bases and 5 bases respectively, with 9 bases between them. The germline V gene has CDR1 KGHSH and CDR2 LQKENI. The CDR3 totals 12 residues. CDR3 sequence: CASSLGGDEQYF. The CDR3 coding sequence is TGTGCCAGCTCACTGGGGGGAGACGAGCAGTACTTC.

This clone was recorded only once. The chain has TRBV27 and TRBJ2-1; the D gene is possibly TRBD2 (5 bases). Germline V lookup: CDR1 MNHEY, CDR2 SMNVEV (reference sequence). V lost 6 bases and J lost 5, with 20 bases in between. The CDR3 totals 16 residues. This chain's CDR3 is CASSRDPTYRNNEQFF. CDR3 nucleotides: TGTGCCAGCAGCCGGGATCCCACCTACCGTAACAATGAGCAGTTCTTC.

Ten or more counts support this clone. The genes are TRBV9 and TRBJ1-5; perhaps TRBD1 as D (5 bases). This CDR3 is built from 15 residues. CDR1 SGDLS and CDR2 YYNGEE come from the germline V gene. The V and J ends lost 0 bases and 7 bases respectively, with 14 bases between them. CDR3 sequence: CASSVGGGVDQPQHF. Written as DNA, the CDR3 is TGTGCCAGCAGCGTAGGGGGCGGAGTGGACCAGCCCCAGCATTTT.

V gene TRBV19 combines with J gene TRBJ1-5, with D possibly being TRBD1 (5 bases). The CDR3 has 13 amino acids. CDR1 is LNHDA, CDR2 SQIVND, per germline (reference sequence). The V gene lost 6 bases and the J gene lost 2 bases, with 8 bases spanning the gap. Written as DNA, the CDR3 is TGTGCCAGTAGATCACAGGGCAATCAGCCCCAGCATTTT. Its translation is CASRSQGNQPQHF.

This chain connects TRBV5-4 to TRBJ2-7; D perhaps matches TRBD2 (6 bases). The V end was cut by 6 bases, the J end by 7 bases, with 26 bases between. CDR1 is SGHNT, CDR2 YYREEE, per germline (reference sequence). The CDR3 runs to 16 residues. DNA of the CDR3: TGTGCCAGCACAAATGATATTGGCGGGGCCCTCTTGGAGCAGTACTTC. Encoded protein: CASTNDIGGALLEQYF.

This clone was picked up one time. The rearrangement joins TRBV28 to TRBJ2-7, with 10 bases aligning to TRBD1. Trimming at V came to 6 bases and at J to 5 bases, leaving 10 bases not matched to a gene. The germline V gene has CDR1 MDHEN and CDR2 SYDVKM. CDR3 size: 15 residues. CDR3 DNA sequence: TGTGCCAGCAGGCCTCCCGGGACAGGGGTACACGAGCAGTACTTC. Translating it yields CASRPPGTGVHEQYF.

The sample holds one count of this clone. The chain is built from TRBV18 and TRBJ1-2; the match to TRBD1 covers 11 bases. There are 16 residues in the CDR3. J was trimmed by 4 bases and V by 0 bases; bases with no gene match: 4. Germline lookup yields CDR1 KGHSH and CDR2 LQKENI. The CDR3, as DNA: TGTGCCAGCTCACCACCTGGGACAGGGGGGGCCTATGGCTACACCTTC. Protein: CASSPPGTGGAYGYTF.

This clone is a singleton in its sample. This chain uses TRBV15 with TRBJ2-5; TRBD2 matches at 9 bases. This CDR3 has 16 amino acids. The junction had 11 bases not matched to a gene; V was cut back by 5 bases and J by 4 bases. Germline V lookup: CDR1 LNHNV, CDR2 YYDKDF (reference sequence). CDR3 sequence: CATSRRLAGGAETQYF. DNA for the CDR3: TGTGCCACCAGCCGGAGACTCGCGGGAGGGGCAGAGACCCAGTACTTC.

V gene TRBV6-6 combines with J gene TRBJ2-1; D is possibly TRBD2 (5 bases). The CDR3 sequence is 16 residues long. CDR1 is MNHNY, CDR2 SVGAGI, per germline (reference sequence). The germline V and J ends were trimmed by 6 bases and 0 bases, with 15 bases remaining between them. DNA for the CDR3: TGTGCCAGCAGCCTGGAGGTTTACAGCTCCTACAATGAGCAGTTCTTC. As protein: CASSLEVYSSYNEQFF.

The chain combines TRBV19 with TRBJ1-1, with D unclear. CDR3 size: 16 residues. Germline-derived CDR1 and CDR2 are LNHDA and SQIVND (reference sequence). Trimming left V 3 bases short and J 2 bases short, with 16 bases between. CDR3 DNA sequence: TGTGCCAGTAGTATGATGATAGGTCCGTTTAACACTGAAGCTTTCTTT. This gives the protein CASSMMIGPFNTEAFF.

The chain couples TRBV11-2 to TRBJ1-1; D unclear. The CDR3 is 14 amino acids. Germline CDR1 and CDR2: SGHAT and FQNNGV. Trimming removed 5 bases from V and 1 base from J, with 11 bases in between. The CDR3 reads CASSTSPGNTEAFF. The CDR3 DNA reads as TGTGCCAGCAGCACAAGTCCAGGGAACACTGAAGCTTTCTTT.